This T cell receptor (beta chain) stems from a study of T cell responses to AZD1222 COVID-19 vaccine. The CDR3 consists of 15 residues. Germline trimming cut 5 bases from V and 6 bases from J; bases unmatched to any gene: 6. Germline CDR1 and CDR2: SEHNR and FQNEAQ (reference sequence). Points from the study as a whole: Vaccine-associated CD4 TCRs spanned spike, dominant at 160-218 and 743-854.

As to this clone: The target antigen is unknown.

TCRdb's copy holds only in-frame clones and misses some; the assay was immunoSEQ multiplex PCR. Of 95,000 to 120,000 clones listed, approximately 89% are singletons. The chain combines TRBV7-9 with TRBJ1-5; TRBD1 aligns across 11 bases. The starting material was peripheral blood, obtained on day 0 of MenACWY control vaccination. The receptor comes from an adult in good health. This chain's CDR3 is CASSASDRGLQPQHF. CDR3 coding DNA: TGTGCCAGCAGCGCCTCGGACAGGGGGCTTCAGCCCCAGCATTTT.